The next 32 T cell receptor beta chains were all read from a single sample in a study of cytomegalovirus exposure and HLA in healthy donors. PCR employed 60 Vbeta and 13 Jbeta primers. TCRdb's table, derived via immunoSEQ multiplex PCR, lists solely in-frame clones and lacks some. The sample includes about 190,000 clones, approximately 80% of them seen just once. The specimen sequenced was PBMCs. These receptors originate from a woman aged 30 to 39 in good health and CMV-seropositive.

The chain uses TRBV28 and TRBJ1-1, with D perhaps matching TRBD1 (5 bases). V lost 5 bases and J lost 5, with 18 bases in between. Germline V gives CDR1 MDHEN, CDR2 SYDVKM. This CDR3 is 15 amino acids long. CDR3 residues: CASSPLIGVITEAFF. The CDR3 DNA sequence: TGTGCCAGCAGTCCCCTTATAGGGGTAATTACTGAAGCTTTCTTT.

This clone was recorded only once. The V and J genes are TRBV6-5 and TRBJ1-1, with TRBD1 as a possible D gene (5 bases). CDR3 size: 12 residues. The V gene's germline CDR1 is MNHEY and CDR2 SVGAGI. V was shortened by 6 bases and J by 10 bases, with 15 bases between the two germline ends. CDR3 coding DNA: TGTGCCAGCAGCATCCGCGGGGGGGGAGCTTTCTTT. This gives the protein CASSIRGGGAFF.

The rearrangement uses TRBV28 and TRBJ1-4; TRBD1 matches 9 bases. J was trimmed by 10 bases and V by 7 bases; bases with no gene match: 7. CDR1 is MDHEN and CDR2 is SYDVKM in the germline V gene. CDR3 length: 13 residues. CDR3 sequence reads: CASTGTGWGKLFF. Written as DNA, the CDR3 is TGTGCCAGCACAGGGACAGGGTGGGGAAAACTGTTTTTT.

The rearrangement uses TRBV6-1 and TRBJ1-2, with 10 bases matching TRBD1. The V gene end was trimmed by 8 bases and the J gene end by 8 bases; junction bases not matched to a gene: 11. Per germline, CDR1 MNHNS and CDR2 SASEGT. This CDR3 comprises 14 residues. The chain's CDR3 is CASVLTGTGVGYTF. For the CDR3, the DNA is TGTGCCAGCGTACTTACCGGGACAGGGGTGGGCTACACCTTC.

This clone has only a few counts. The chain recombines TRBV5-4 with TRBJ2-2, with 10 bases lining up with TRBD2. CDR3 length equals 16 residues. Germline V gives CDR1 SGHNT, CDR2 YYREEE (reference sequence). With V trimmed by 3 bases and J by 5 bases, 7 bases remained unmatched. The CDR3 nucleotides read TGTGCCAGCAGCTCTGATTATAGCGGGGGGACCGGGGAGCTGTTTTTT. This encodes CASSSDYSGGTGELFF.

This chain uses TRBV5-6 with TRBJ2-5; 8 positions match TRBD1. V lost 3 bases to trimming and J lost 0 bases; unmatched junction nucleotides: 4. Germline V CDR1 and CDR2: SGHDT, YYEEEE. The CDR3 has 15 residues. CDR3 bases: TGTGCCAGCAGCTGGCCGGACAGGGACCAAGAGACCCAGTACTTC. As protein: CASSWPDRDQETQYF.

The chain combines TRBV4-1 with TRBJ1-6, with 7 nucleotides matching TRBD1. The junction had 5 bases not matched to a gene; V was cut back by 3 bases and J by 6 bases. The CDR3 runs to 15 residues. Looked up from germline, CDR1 is MGHRA and CDR2 is YSYEKL. CDR3 region: CASSQTTGINSPLHF. CDR3 nucleotides: TGCGCCAGCAGCCAGACGACAGGGATTAATTCACCCCTCCACTTT.

This chain connects TRBV7-2 to TRBJ1-2; perhaps TRBD1 as D (5 bases). The germline V gene has CDR1 SGHTA and CDR2 FQGNSA. The CDR3 length is 14 residues. Deletions cut 1 base from V and 2 bases from J, with 8 bases between. The CDR3 here is CASSLVEGNYGYTF. DNA of the CDR3: TGTGCCAGCAGCTTAGTGGAGGGGAACTATGGCTACACCTTC.

This clone occurred once. This chain connects TRBV29-1 to TRBJ2-1; 8 nucleotides match TRBD1. CDR3 size: 14 residues. CDR1 is SQVTM, CDR2 ANQGSEA, per germline. With 4 bases clipped from V and 4 bases from J, the junction kept 6 bases outside the gene matches. The CDR3 region is CSVGQGWNYNEQFF. The CDR3 DNA follows: TGCAGCGTTGGACAGGGGTGGAATTACAATGAGCAGTTCTTC.

The chain carries TRBV14 and TRBJ2-1; no definite D call. Per the germline V gene, CDR1 is SGHDN and CDR2 is FVKESK. Trimming took 2 bases from V and 2 from J, leaving 7 bases between them. This CDR3 region has 14 residues. CDR3 sequence: CASSQIAPYNEQFF. The CDR3 DNA reads TGTGCCAGCAGCCAAATAGCCCCCTACAATGAGCAGTTCTTC.

CDR3 region: CASSSSTGRVVYEQYF. CDR3 DNA sequence: TGTGCCAGCAGTTCCTCTACAGGGAGGGTAGTCTACGAGCAGTACTTC. The V and J genes are TRBV27 and TRBJ2-7, with D perhaps TRBD2 (7 bases). The CDR3 runs to 16 residues. Germline-derived CDR1 and CDR2 are MNHEY and SMNVEV (reference sequence). The V end was cut by 4 bases, the J end by 3 bases, with 19 bases between.

A few counts support this clone. CDR3 sequence (DNA): TGTGCCAGCAGCTTCGTAAAGAAACTACCCTCTCGCTATGGCTACACCTTC. Translation gives CASSFVKKLPSRYGYTF. The chain employs TRBV5-6 and TRBJ1-2; D is unclear. Per the germline V gene, CDR1 is SGHDT and CDR2 is YYEEEE. V was pared by 2 bases and J by 4 bases, with 21 bases between. The CDR3 consists of 17 residues.

This chain joins TRBV13 and TRBJ2-5; TRBD2 aligns across 13 bases. With the DNA end fitting TRBJ2-7 better, the J assignment may be wrong. Germline assignment: CDR1 PRHDT and CDR2 FYEKMQ (reference sequence). The CDR3 is 15 amino acids. DNA for the CDR3: TGTGCCAGCAGCTCACTAGCGGGGGGGCCCGACGAGCAGTACTTC. It specifies CASSSLAGGPDEQYF.

The V call is TRBV27, the J call TRBJ2-7; possibly TRBD2 for D (6 bases). Trimming shortened V by 2 bases and J by 2 bases, and 16 bases separated the two germline ends. CDR3 size: 16 residues. Looked up from germline, CDR1 is MNHEY and CDR2 is SMNVEV (reference sequence). CDR3 sequence: CASSLGGRSGPYEQYF. CDR3 nucleotide sequence: TGTGCCAGCAGTTTAGGAGGTCGGAGCGGGCCCTACGAGCAGTACTTC.

The rearrangement joins TRBV5-4 to TRBJ2-7; tentative D call: TRBD2 (6 bases). The CDR3 consists of 14 residues. Germline V gene sequence: CDR1 SGHNT, CDR2 YYREEE (reference sequence). The V and J ends lost 0 bases and 0 bases respectively, with 7 bases between them. This CDR3 reads CASSLGTTSYEQYF. The CDR3 DNA is TGTGCCAGCAGCTTGGGGACTACCTCCTACGAGCAGTACTTC.

This clone turned up a few times. V usage is TRBV11-2 and J usage is TRBJ2-6; no reliable D call. This CDR3 is built from 15 residues. Germline V gene data show CDR1 as SGHAT and CDR2 as FQNNGV. Trimming took off 4 bases at V and 0 bases at J, with 7 bases between the two ends. Here the CDR3 DNA reads TGTGCCAGCAGCTCCACTCGCTCTGGGGCCAACGTCCTGACTTTC. Protein sequence: CASSSTRSGANVLTF.

This rearrangement joins TRBV29-1 to TRBJ2-1; 9 bases map to TRBD2. The germline V gene has CDR1 SQVTM and CDR2 ANQGSEA. This CDR3 region has 15 residues. With 7 bases clipped from V and 9 bases from J, the junction kept 16 bases outside the gene matches. This chain's CDR3 is CSATHGGRAAGEQFF. The CDR3 DNA is TGCAGCGCCACCCATGGCGGGAGGGCCGCGGGTGAGCAGTTCTTC.

This clone was found a few times. V and J are TRBV21-1 and TRBJ2-1; the tabulated D call, TRBD1, remains unverified against the DNA. TRBV21-1 is termed a pseudogene. CDR3 size: 16 residues. DNA of the CDR3: TGTGCCAGCAGCAAATCCCCCCTGGCCCCTTACAATGAGCAGTTCTTC. This gives the protein CASSKSPLAPYNEQFF.

This clone was seen a single time. The V and J genes are TRBV29-1 and TRBJ2-3; 12 positions match TRBD2. V gave up 6 bases and J gave up 4 bases; unmatched junction bases: 8. Germline values: CDR1 SQVTM, CDR2 ANQGSEA. This CDR3 is 15 amino acids long. CDR3 nucleotides: TGCAGCGTCGACGGACTAGCGGGGAGGGCAGATACGCAGTATTTT. Translated: CSVDGLAGRADTQYF.

The chain has TRBV6-1 and TRBJ1-1; 7 positions match TRBD1. The V gene's germline CDR1 is MNHNS and CDR2 SASEGT. Trimming cost V 6 bases and J 10 bases; bases outside gene matches: 5. This CDR3 spans 11 amino acids. CDR3 sequence: CASRSTGAAFF. The CDR3 region has the DNA TGTGCCAGCAGGTCTACAGGGGCAGCTTTCTTT.

This rearrangement joins TRBV4-1 to TRBJ2-7; D is undetermined. Deletions cut 5 bases from V and 6 bases from J, with 8 bases between. CDR1 is MGHRA, CDR2 YSYEKL, per germline. The CDR3 contains 11 residues. Here the CDR3 reads CASSTSVEQYF. The CDR3 bases are TGCGCCAGCAGCACGAGCGTCGAGCAGTACTTC.

CDR3 coding DNA: TGTGCCAGCAGCATCTACCCTCCCGGGACAATGCCAGATACGCAGTATTTT. As protein: CASSIYPPGTMPDTQYF. This chain uses TRBV7-9 with TRBJ2-3, with D possibly being TRBD1 (6 bases). The CDR3 extends over 17 amino acids. Germline CDR1 reads SEHNR; CDR2 reads FQNEAQ (reference sequence). V was shortened by 5 bases and J by 4 bases, with 22 bases between the two germline ends.

The J gene is TRBJ1-2, the V gene TRBV29-1; 12 bases map to TRBD1. The CDR3 spans 15 residues. Germline V gene sequence: CDR1 SQVTM, CDR2 ANQGSEA. V dropped 7 bases and J dropped 7; count of bases not matched to a gene: 13. CDR3 region: CSGLGGTGGSGGYTF. The CDR3 DNA is TGCAGCGGCTTGGGGGGGACAGGGGGCTCTGGTGGCTACACCTTC. The full variable domain, its missing parts supplied by reference TRBV29-1 and TRBJ1-2, is SAVISQKPSRDICQRGTSLTIQCQVDSQVTMMFWYRQQPGQSLTLIATANQGSEATYESGFVIDKFPISRPNLTFSTLTVSNMSPEDSSIYLCSGLGGTGGSGGYTFGSGTRLTVV.

This clone was counted between two and nine times. The J gene is TRBJ1-4, the V gene TRBV7-8; 7 bases are a match to TRBD1. The CDR3 loop spans 17 amino acids. V lost 5 bases, J lost 5 bases, and 14 bases stayed unmatched. Germline lookup yields CDR1 SGHVS and CDR2 FQNEAQ. CDR3 in amino acids: CASSVHNTGAMNEKLFF. The CDR3 coding sequence is TGTGCCAGCAGCGTGCATAACACAGGGGCGATGAATGAAAAACTGTTTTTT.

To note about this clone: One junction end disagrees with the germline gene, perhaps due to a read error. This chain joins TRBV6-5 and TRBJ2-7; 11 bases map to TRBD2. Germline V CDR1 and CDR2: MNHEY, SVGAGI. The CDR3 runs 15 residues. This CDR3 reads CASSYGSGRVYAQYF. CDR3 nucleotides: TGTGCCAGCAGTTACGGTAGCGGGAGGGTCTACGCGCAGTACTTC.

The chain employs TRBV28 and TRBJ1-1, with 9 nucleotides matching TRBD1. V lost 4 bases, J lost 4 bases, and 4 bases stayed unmatched. Germline-derived CDR1 and CDR2 are MDHEN and SYDVKM. The CDR3 is 14 residues long. CDR3 amino acids: CASSYGTGFTEAFF. DNA for the CDR3: TGTGCCAGCAGTTACGGGACAGGGTTCACTGAAGCTTTCTTT.

The chain couples TRBV5-1 to TRBJ2-7; 8 bases line up with TRBD1. The CDR3 loop spans 14 amino acids. J lost 5 bases, V lost 5 bases, and 9 bases had no gene match. CDR1 is SGHRS and CDR2 is YFSETQ in the germline V gene. For the CDR3, the DNA is TGCGCCAGCAGTCCCGTTCAGGGGGCCAACGAGCAGTACTTC. Translated: CASSPVQGANEQYF.

This sequence joins TRBV6-6 and TRBJ2-3; 7 positions match TRBD1. Germline-derived CDR1 and CDR2 are MNHNY and SVGAGI (reference sequence). This CDR3 contains 13 residues. The CDR3 bases are TGTGCTACCCGACAGGGCGCCGCAGATACGCAGTATTTT. It encodes CATRQGAADTQYF.

The chain uses TRBV19 and TRBJ1-3; D possibly corresponds to TRBD1 (6 bases). Germline V gene data show CDR1 as LNHDA and CDR2 as SQIVND (reference sequence). This CDR3 is built from 14 residues. Trimming left V 5 bases short and J 4 bases short, with 12 bases between. The CDR3, as DNA: TGTGCCAGTAGTGAGGGACATCCGGGAAACACCATATATTTT. Translated, it gives CASSEGHPGNTIYF.

This clone was observed a handful of times. The J gene is TRBJ1-1, the V gene TRBV7-2, with D perhaps TRBD1 (5 bases). V was clipped by 4 bases and J by 1 base, with 7 bases between them. Germline assignment: CDR1 SGHTA and CDR2 FQGNSA. This CDR3 spans 13 amino acids. The CDR3 DNA sequence: TGTGCCAGCAGCTCACAGGCGAACACTGAAGCTTTCTTT. This codes for CASSSQANTEAFF.

This clone showed up just once. V is TRBV5-1 and J is TRBJ2-7; 11 bases are shared with TRBD1. CDR1 and CDR2 (germline): SGHRS, YFSETQ. The CDR3 length is 19 residues. V trimming: 1 base; J trimming: 1 base; junction bases outside the gene matches: 13. CDR3: CASSLSPGTGGRLSYEQYF. CDR3 coding DNA: TGCGCCAGCAGCTTGAGTCCCGGGACAGGGGGAAGGCTATCCTACGAGCAGTACTTC.

The rearrangement links TRBV18 to TRBJ1-1; D perhaps matches TRBD1 (6 bases). Germline V gene lookup returns CDR1 KGHSH and CDR2 LQKENI. With 4 bases removed from V and 3 bases from J, the gap between germline ends came to 12 bases. The CDR3 covers 14 residues. The CDR3 here is CASSLRKGDTEAFF. In nucleotides, the CDR3 is TGTGCCAGCTCACTGAGGAAGGGGGACACTGAAGCTTTCTTT.